The 9 T cell receptor beta chains below were found in one sample sequenced in a study of blood T cell repertoires in COVID-19. The assay was immunoSEQ multiplex PCR, and TCRdb's table has in-frame clones only and misses some. The data contain about 190,000 clones, roughly 89% of them singletons. The specimen sequenced was peripheral blood. The receptors were gathered from a man in his fifties with acute or convalescent COVID-19.

V is TRBV18 and J is TRBJ1-2, with 9 bases matching TRBD1. Germline CDR1 reads KGHSH; CDR2 reads LQKENI. Trimming cost V 5 bases and J 2 bases; bases outside gene matches: 3. The CDR3 has 14 residues. This CDR3 is CASSSGTGNYGYTF. CDR3 DNA: TGTGCCAGCTCATCCGGGACAGGGAACTATGGCTACACCTTC.

This clone appeared a single time. This chain uses TRBV4-1 with TRBJ2-3; 9 bases map to TRBD1. In germline, CDR1 is MGHRA, CDR2 YSYEKL. The CDR3 is 14 residues long. With V trimmed by 4 bases and J by 6 bases, 5 bases remained unmatched. CDR3 bases: TGCGCCAGCAGCCCTGGACAGGGGTGGGATACGCAGTATTTT. This sequence encodes CASSPGQGWDTQYF.

The V and J genes are TRBV7-8 and TRBJ1-3; TRBD1 agrees at 7 bases. The CDR3 totals 16 residues. Per the germline V gene, CDR1 is SGHVS and CDR2 is FQNEAQ. Trimming took 5 bases from V and 0 from J; bases not matched to a gene: 7. The CDR3 region is CASSGYRGLSGNTIYF. CDR3 DNA: TGTGCCAGCAGCGGATACAGGGGACTCTCTGGAAACACCATATATTTT.

The chain combines TRBV28 with TRBJ2-7; 9 bases map to TRBD1. This CDR3 comprises 14 residues. Germline CDR1 reads MDHEN; CDR2 reads SYDVKM. With 6 bases clipped from V and 4 bases from J, the junction kept 7 bases outside the gene matches. The CDR3 DNA sequence: TGTGCCAGCAGGCTACAGGGGGCCTTTTACGAGCAGTACGTC. Encoded protein: CASRLQGAFYEQYV.

V and J are TRBV7-9 and TRBJ2-2, with D possibly TRBD1 on 5 matching bases. CDR1 is SEHNR and CDR2 is FQNEAQ in the germline V gene (reference sequence). The length of the CDR3 is 15 residues. Trimming removed 0 bases at V and 4 bases at J, with 9 bases between. In DNA, the CDR3 is TGTGCCAGCAGCTTAGCGGGGCTGACCACCGGGGAGCTGTTTTTT. Its translation is CASSLAGLTTGELFF.

This chain joins TRBV5-8 and TRBJ1-5, with no clear D. This CDR3 region has 14 residues. Germline CDR1 is SGHTS and CDR2 is YDEGEE. V was trimmed by 1 base and J by 2 bases, leaving 7 bases between them. CDR3 sequence: CASSLIGGNQPQHF. CDR3 bases: TGTGCCAGCAGCTTGATCGGAGGCAATCAGCCCCAGCATTTT.

V is TRBV27 and J is TRBJ2-5, with TRBD1 identical over 7 bases. V dropped 5 bases and J dropped 5; count of bases not matched to a gene: 5. This CDR3 comprises 13 residues. The germline gives CDR1 MNHEY, CDR2 SMNVEV (reference sequence). DNA of the CDR3: TGTGCCAGCAGTAGACAGGGTGGTGAGACCCAGTACTTC. Encoded protein: CASSRQGGETQYF.

This clone was seen just once. This chain links TRBV3-1 (or the pseudogene TRBV3-2) with TRBJ1-4; 9 nucleotides agree with TRBD1. The CDR3 length is 18 residues. The V and J ends lost 4 bases and 0 bases, in that order; junction bases with no gene match: 9. Germline assignment: CDR1 LGHDT and CDR2 YNNKEL (reference sequence). CDR3 amino acids: CASSPGQGVDATNEKLFF. The CDR3, as DNA: TGTGCCAGCAGCCCGGGACAGGGAGTAGATGCAACTAATGAAAAACTGTTTTTT.

The J gene is TRBJ1-4, the V gene TRBV12-3 or TRBV12-4; D may be TRBD1 (5 bases). The CDR3 covers 12 residues. V was cut by 6 bases and J by 10 bases, with 12 bases left in between. CDR3 protein: CASSLGGGKLFF. The CDR3 DNA follows: TGTGCCAGCAGCCTCGGCGGGGGAAAACTGTTTTTT.